The T cell receptor (beta chain) described here comes from a study of blood T cells in healthy people across ages. It was with a sample-barcoded 5' primer and a J-beta primer mix that a second PCR of about 6 to 11 cycles was run. One entry per CDR3 protein results from TCRdb running MiXCR on the 5' RACE reads. Of approximately 730,000 distinct CDR3 sequences listed, 43% were seen once; the top ten hold 20%. Comments on this clonotype: Since a much larger clone is just one base distant, this may be a read error.

The CDR3 runs to 13 residues. J lost 11 bases, V lost 4 bases, and 10 bases had no gene match. CDR1 and CDR2 from the germline V gene are MNHEY and SVGEGT. The chain recombines TRBV6-2 or TRBV6-3 with TRBJ2-5; 7 bases line up with TRBD2. The specimen sequenced was blood. The clonotype comes from an older woman in good health. CDR3 sequence reads: CASSSDGGDEQYF. DNA for the CDR3: TGTGCCAGCAGTTCCGATGGGGGGGATGAGCAGTACTTC.